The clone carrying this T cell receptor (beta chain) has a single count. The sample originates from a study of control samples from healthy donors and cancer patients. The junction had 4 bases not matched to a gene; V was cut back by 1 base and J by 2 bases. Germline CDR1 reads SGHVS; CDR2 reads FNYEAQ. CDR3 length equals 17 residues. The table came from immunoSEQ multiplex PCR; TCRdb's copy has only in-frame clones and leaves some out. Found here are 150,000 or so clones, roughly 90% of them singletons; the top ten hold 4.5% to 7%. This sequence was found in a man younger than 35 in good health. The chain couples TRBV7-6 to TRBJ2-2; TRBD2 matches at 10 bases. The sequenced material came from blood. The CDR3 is CASSLGWTSGNTGELFF. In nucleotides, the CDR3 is TGTGCCAGCAGCTTAGGTTGGACTAGCGGAAACACCGGGGAGCTGTTTTTT.